One and the same sample provided the 4 T cell receptor beta chains below, sequenced in a study of blood T cell repertoires in COVID-19. The table came from immunoSEQ multiplex PCR; TCRdb's copy has only in-frame clones and leaves some out. The sample contains about 76,000 clones, roughly nine tenths of which appear only once. Sequencing was performed on peripheral blood. The receptors come from a man aged 30 to 45 with acute or convalescent COVID-19.

The rearrangement links TRBV3-1 (or the pseudogene TRBV3-2) to TRBJ1-2; D may be TRBD1 (5 bases). This CDR3 has 15 amino acids. Deletions cut 5 bases from V and 3 bases from J, with 16 bases between. Per germline, CDR1 LGHDT and CDR2 YNNKEL (reference sequence). CDR3 region: CASSETPGGDYGYTF. CDR3 nucleotides: TGTGCCAGCAGCGAGACCCCGGGAGGGGACTATGGCTACACCTTC.

This clone was recorded once. The gene calls are TRBV12-3 or TRBV12-4 and TRBJ2-1; D gene ambiguous. The CDR3 is made up of 13 amino acids. Trimming took off 5 bases at V and 6 bases at J, with 11 bases between the two ends. The chain's CDR3 is CASSPVAVNEQFF. As DNA, the CDR3 is TGTGCCAGCAGTCCGGTGGCGGTCAATGAGCAGTTCTTC.

This chain connects TRBV5-8 to TRBJ2-7; D possibly corresponds to TRBD2 (5 bases). From germline, CDR1 is SGHTS and CDR2 YDEGEE. The CDR3 contains 13 residues. Deletions cut 2 bases from V and 5 bases from J, with 11 bases between. The CDR3 is CASSLRAGDEQYF. CDR3 sequence (DNA): TGTGCCAGCAGCTTAAGGGCCGGGGACGAGCAGTACTTC.

This chain uses TRBV3-1 (or the pseudogene TRBV3-2) with TRBJ2-2, with D hard to call. CDR3 length: 12 residues. Trimming removed 8 bases at V and 6 bases at J, with 10 bases between. CDR1 LGHDT and CDR2 YNNKEL come from the germline V gene (reference sequence). The CDR3 protein is CASQEEPGELFF. DNA of the CDR3: TGTGCCAGCCAAGAAGAGCCCGGGGAGCTGTTTTTT.